Following are 25 T cell receptor beta chains from one sample sequenced in a study of blood T cell repertoires in COVID-19. Produced via immunoSEQ multiplex PCR; TCRdb's table is partial and in-frame only. The sample has some 150,000 clones, 80% seen once. Sequences were obtained from peripheral blood. The origin of the receptors is a woman aged 45-65 years with acute or convalescent COVID-19.

V gene TRBV9 combines with J gene TRBJ1-1; 7 bases map to TRBD1. This CDR3 has 13 residues. V gave up 0 bases and J gave up 9 bases; unmatched junction bases: 5. Germline loops: CDR1 SGDLS, CDR2 YYNGEE. CDR3 coding DNA: TGTGCCAGCAGCGTAGACTCGAGGGGGCAAGCTTTCTTT. The encoded protein is CASSVDSRGQAFF.

In its sample, this clone was seen a few times. The gene calls are TRBV2 and TRBJ2-5; D is undetermined. Germline V gene sequence: CDR1 SNHLY, CDR2 FYNNEI. This CDR3 has 12 amino acids. Trimming removed 7 bases at V and 4 bases at J, with 10 bases between. The CDR3, as DNA: TGTGCCAGCATGAGGATCGGAGAGACCCAGTACTTC. Protein: CASMRIGETQYF.

The chain employs TRBV7-6 and TRBJ2-7, with a tentative D call TRBD2 (5 bases). V shed 0 bases and J shed 2 bases, with 20 bases lying between them. CDR3 size: 18 residues. Germline-derived CDR1 and CDR2 are SGHVS and FNYEAQ. CDR3 DNA sequence: TGTGCCAGCAGCTTAGCCCCAAGCGGCGGCGACACCACCTACGAGCAGTACTTC. It translates to CASSLAPSGGDTTYEQYF. Drawing the rest from reference TRBV7-6 and TRBJ2-7, the complete variable domain is GAGVSQSPRYKVTKRGQDVALRCDPISGHVSLYWYRQALGQGPEFLTYFNYEAQQDKSGLPNDRFSAERPEGSISTLTIQRTEQRDSAMYRCASSLAPSGGDTTYEQYFGPGTRLTVT.

The chain employs TRBV19 and TRBJ1-2; perhaps TRBD1 as D (5 bases). CDR3 size: 14 residues. The V gene lost 4 bases and the J gene lost 8 bases, with 17 bases spanning the gap. The germline V gene encodes CDR1 LNHDA and CDR2 SQIVND (reference sequence). CDR3 DNA sequence: TGTGCCAGTAGTACCCAGACAGTTCGTTACGGCTACACCTTC. Its translation is CASSTQTVRYGYTF. Based on the CDR3 plus reference TRBV19 and TRBJ1-2, the full variable domain is DGGITQSPKYLFRKEGQNVTLSCEQNLNHDAMYWYRQDPGQGLRLIYYSQIVNDFQKGDIAEGYSVSREKKESFPLTVTSAQKNPTAFYLCASSTQTVRYGYTFGSGTRLTVV.

V is TRBV9 and J is TRBJ1-6, with D possibly TRBD1 on 5 matching bases. V dropped 0 bases and J dropped 13 bases, with 17 bases sitting between them. CDR3 length equals 15 residues. Germline CDR1 and CDR2: SGDLS and YYNGEE. The CDR3 loop is CASSVGNSPGEPLHF. Here the CDR3 DNA reads TGTGCCAGCAGCGTAGGGAACAGCCCGGGGGAGCCCCTCCACTTT.

This chain connects TRBV6-5 to TRBJ2-7; a weak D match, TRBD2 (6 bases). The CDR3 spans 16 residues. CDR1 and CDR2 (germline): MNHEY, SVGAGI. V lost 0 bases to trimming and J lost 1 base, with 13 bases between them. This CDR3 is CASSYSPGVDSYEQYF. CDR3 bases: TGTGCCAGCAGTTACTCGCCGGGGGTAGATTCCTACGAGCAGTACTTC.

The V and J genes are TRBV7-8 and TRBJ1-2, with TRBD1 as a possible D gene (6 bases). The CDR3 consists of 14 residues. Trimming removed 5 bases from V and 7 bases from J, with 17 bases in between. Germline-derived CDR1 and CDR2 are SGHVS and FQNEAQ. The CDR3 DNA sequence: TGTGCCAGCAGCCCGACCGGGGGGGCTATTGGCTACACCTTC. Translating it yields CASSPTGGAIGYTF.

The J gene is TRBJ2-7, the V gene TRBV7-9, with 8 bases aligning to TRBD1. V was clipped by 4 bases and J by 2 bases; unmatched bases: 7. The CDR3 covers 15 residues. Germline V gene lookup returns CDR1 SEHNR and CDR2 FQNEAQ (reference sequence). CDR3 loop: CASSSDRGGTYEQYF. The CDR3 bases are TGTGCCAGCAGCTCAGACAGGGGAGGAACCTACGAGCAGTACTTC.

This clone was seen a handful of times. This rearrangement joins TRBV7-9 to TRBJ2-7; a weak D match, TRBD2 (5 bases). Germline V CDR1 and CDR2: SEHNR, FQNEAQ (reference sequence). Trimming took off 5 bases at V and 7 bases at J, with 18 bases between the two ends. CDR3 size: 14 residues. The CDR3: CASSPVEGRREQYF. The CDR3 DNA sequence: TGTGCCAGCAGCCCTGTCGAGGGCCGGAGGGAGCAGTACTTC.

The CDR3 DNA is TGTGCCAGCAGTTACAAACAGGGCTCTACCTTC. Amino acid sequence: CASSYKQGSTF. This chain links TRBV6-2 or TRBV6-3 with TRBJ1-2, with TRBD1 as a possible D gene (6 bases). The CDR3 covers 11 residues. The V gene's germline CDR1 is MNHEY and CDR2 SVGEGT. V shed 2 bases and J shed 14 bases, with 12 bases lying between them.

V usage is TRBV7-9 and J usage is TRBJ2-1; 11 nucleotides agree with TRBD1. J lost 3 bases, V lost 5 bases, and 9 bases had no gene match. CDR3 length: 17 amino acids. Per the germline V gene, CDR1 is SEHNR and CDR2 is FQNEAQ (reference sequence). CDR3 amino acids: CASSRTGGRGGYNEQFF. CDR3 DNA sequence: TGTGCCAGCAGCCGGACAGGGGGCCGGGGAGGCTACAATGAGCAGTTCTTC.

V gene TRBV5-1 combines with J gene TRBJ2-1; D might be TRBD1 (5 bases). V dropped 0 bases and J dropped 9 bases, with 10 bases sitting between them. Per the germline V gene, CDR1 is SGHRS and CDR2 is YFSETQ. The CDR3 has 13 amino acids. In nucleotides, the CDR3 is TGCGCCAGCAGCTTGGTAGGGGAAAGTGAGCAGTTCTTC. Translated, it gives CASSLVGESEQFF. Drawing the rest from reference TRBV5-1 and TRBJ2-1, the complete variable domain is KAGVTQTPRYLIKTRGQQVTLSCSPISGHRSVSWYQQTPGQGLQFLFEYFSETQRNKGNFPGRFSGRQFSNSRSEMNVSTLELGDSALYLCASSLVGESEQFFGPGTRLTVL.

The chain recombines TRBV19 with TRBJ1-5, with D possibly matching TRBD1 (6 bases). This CDR3 is built from 14 residues. With 9 bases removed from V and 5 bases from J, the gap between germline ends came to 17 bases. The V gene's germline CDR1 is LNHDA and CDR2 SQIVND (reference sequence). The CDR3 region is CASGGGGGDQPQHF. For the CDR3, the DNA is TGTGCCAGCGGCGGGGGAGGGGGTGATCAGCCCCAGCATTTT.

The gene calls are TRBV4-2 and TRBJ1-2; 9 nucleotides match TRBD1. Germline lookup yields CDR1 LGHNA and CDR2 YNFKEQ. V lost 3 bases, J lost 5 bases, and 4 bases stayed unmatched. The CDR3 totals 14 residues. For the CDR3, the DNA is TGTGCCAGCAGCCATGATGGACAGGGGTATGGCTACACCTTC. Its translation is CASSHDGQGYGYTF.

This clone has more than one count but fewer than ten. The genes are TRBV5-1 and TRBJ2-2; the D gene is possibly TRBD2 (6 bases). The V gene's germline CDR1 is SGHRS and CDR2 YFSETQ. Trimming pared 4 bases from V and 4 bases from J, leaving 11 bases between. This CDR3 has 14 amino acids. CDR3 sequence (DNA): TGCGCCAGCAGCGCGGGACTCTTCACCGGGGAGCTGTTTTTT. Amino acids: CASSAGLFTGELFF.

This clone was detected only once. This chain connects TRBV19 to TRBJ2-5; 7 nucleotides agree with TRBD2. The CDR3 spans 15 residues. The germline CDR1 and CDR2 sequences are LNHDA and SQIVND (reference sequence). The junction had 8 bases not matched to a gene; V was cut back by 7 bases and J by 0 bases. CDR3: CASKALAANQETQYF. The CDR3 nucleotides read TGTGCCAGTAAAGCGCTAGCGGCAAACCAAGAGACCCAGTACTTC.

This chain uses TRBV19 with TRBJ1-1; D gene unclear. V was pared by 6 bases and J by 6 bases, with 14 bases between. The CDR3 is 13 residues long. Germline V gives CDR1 LNHDA, CDR2 SQIVND (reference sequence). CDR3 nucleotides: TGTGCCAGTAGAAAGAGCGGGATGGCTGAAGCTTTCTTT. Translation gives CASRKSGMAEAFF. The variable domain in full, with the rest retrieved from reference TRBV19 and TRBJ1-1, is DGGITQSPKYLFRKEGQNVTLSCEQNLNHDAMYWYRQDPGQGLRLIYYSQIVNDFQKGDIAEGYSVSREKKESFPLTVTSAQKNPTAFYLCASRKSGMAEAFFGQGTRLTVV.

This sequence joins TRBV9 and TRBJ1-1; 9 bases agree with TRBD1. In germline, CDR1 is SGDLS, CDR2 YYNGEE. The CDR3 sequence is 16 residues long. Trimming cost V 0 bases and J 5 bases; bases outside gene matches: 8. CDR3 sequence reads: CASSVGFRTGVTEAFF. The CDR3 region has the DNA TGTGCCAGCAGCGTAGGGTTTAGGACAGGGGTAACTGAAGCTTTCTTT.

The CDR3 DNA is TGTGCCAGCTCACCCGGGGAGGGAGTTGAAAAACTGTTTTTT. It specifies CASSPGEGVEKLFF. The chain carries TRBV18 and TRBJ1-4; D remains ambiguous. CDR3 size: 14 residues. With 3 bases removed from V and 7 bases from J, the gap between germline ends came to 12 bases. Germline CDR1 and CDR2: KGHSH and LQKENI.

As regards this clone: Being one base from a much bigger clone, this may be a read error. Different DNA sequences within this sample yield the same CDR3. The gene calls are TRBV5-1 and TRBJ2-1, with D possibly matching TRBD2 (6 bases). CDR3 length: 15 amino acids. Trimming left V 4 bases short and J 0 bases short, with 11 bases between. CDR1 and CDR2 (germline): SGHRS, YFSETQ. Here the CDR3 reads CASSLDGSSYNEQFF. The CDR3 DNA reads as TGCGCCAGCAGCCTGGACGGGAGCTCCTACAATGAGCAGTTCTTC.

This clone was counted once. The V call is TRBV5-4, the J call TRBJ2-2, with 12 bases fitting TRBD2. V lost 4 bases and J lost 5; bases outside the gene matches: 3. The CDR3 runs to 15 residues. Germline V gives CDR1 SGHNT, CDR2 YYREEE (reference sequence). The DNA for the CDR3 is TGTGCCAGCAGCCCACTAGCGGGGGGAACCGGGGAGCTGTTTTTT. It translates to CASSPLAGGTGELFF. The full variable domain, its missing parts supplied by reference TRBV5-4 and TRBJ2-2, is ETGVTQSPTHLIKTRGQQVTLRCSSQSGHNTVSWYQQALGQGPQFIFQYYREEENGRGNFPPRFSGLQFPNYSSELNVNALELDDSALYLCASSPLAGGTGELFFGEGSRLTVL.

The chain carries TRBV2 and TRBJ1-4, with a weak D call TRBD1 (6 bases). The CDR3 loop spans 15 amino acids. With 2 bases removed from V and 7 bases from J, the gap between germline ends came to 14 bases. Germline assignment: CDR1 SNHLY and CDR2 FYNNEI. CDR3 protein: CASSERGRGSEKLFF. In DNA form, the CDR3 reads TGTGCCAGCAGTGAAAGGGGCAGGGGAAGTGAAAAACTGTTTTTT.

The chain carries TRBV5-6 and TRBJ1-1; D unclear. With 0 bases removed from V and 5 bases from J, the gap between germline ends came to 17 bases. Germline V lookup: CDR1 SGHDT, CDR2 YYEEEE. The CDR3 runs to 16 residues. The CDR3 coding sequence is TGTGCCAGCAGCTTGGCGGAGGCGGGGAGGGAGACTGAAGCTTTCTTT. It specifies CASSLAEAGRETEAFF. Filled out from reference TRBV5-6 and TRBJ1-1, the complete variable domain reads DAGVTQSPTHLIKTRGQQVTLRCSPKSGHDTVSWYQQALGQGPQFIFQYYEEEERQRGNFPDRFSGHQFPNYSSELNVNALLLGDSALYLCASSLAEAGRETEAFFGQGTRLTVV.

This clone has a handful of counts. The chain couples TRBV6-2 or TRBV6-3 to TRBJ2-1, with D hard to call. V gave up 4 bases and J gave up 6 bases, with 7 bases separating them. The germline CDR1 and CDR2 sequences are MNHEY and SVGEGT. CDR3 size: 12 residues. Here the CDR3 DNA reads TGTGCCAGCAGTTTTGTCGGCAATGAGCAGTTCTTC. Residues: CASSFVGNEQFF.

The chain is built from TRBV28 and TRBJ1-6, with 9 bases that match TRBD1. Trimming cost V 2 bases and J 7 bases; bases outside gene matches: 0. Germline values: CDR1 MDHEN, CDR2 SYDVKM. This CDR3 spans 14 amino acids. CDR3 nucleotides: TGTGCCAGCAGTTTAGGGACAGGGAATTCACCCCTCCACTTT. Translated: CASSLGTGNSPLHF.